Each of the 20 T cell receptor beta chains below was sequenced from the same sample in a study of blood T cell repertoires in COVID-19. Some clones are missing from TCRdb's copy, which holds only in-frame ones; the method was immunoSEQ multiplex PCR. The table has more than 85,000 clones, around 87% seen once; the top ten hold approximately 18%. The source material was peripheral blood. The origin of the receptors is a human donor in a cohort sampled during active COVID-19.

The chain carries TRBV6-2 or TRBV6-3 and TRBJ1-1; 12 positions agree with TRBD1. CDR3 length: 17 residues. V shed 0 bases and J 5 bases; nucleotides not matched to a gene: 7. CDR1 MNHEY and CDR2 SVGEGT come from the germline V gene. The CDR3 DNA reads as TGTGCCAGCAGTTACTCGAGGGACAGGGGGCACTGGACTGAAGCTTTCTTT. Translating gives CASSYSRDRGHWTEAFF.

This chain connects TRBV20-1 to TRBJ1-2; D is possibly TRBD1 (6 bases). In germline, CDR1 is DFQATT, CDR2 SNEGSKA (reference sequence). V gave up 3 bases and J gave up 4 bases, with 12 bases separating them. The CDR3 is 13 amino acids. CDR3 sequence (DNA): TGCAGTGCTAGTTCCCAGGGGACCTATGGCTACACCTTC. Translation gives CSASSQGTYGYTF.

The chain has TRBV11-1 and TRBJ2-5; 9 bases agree with TRBD1. V dropped 5 bases and J dropped 1; count of bases not matched to a gene: 2. The CDR3 covers 14 residues. Germline CDR1 is SGHAT and CDR2 is FQDESV (reference sequence). CDR3 sequence reads: CASSKDRGQETQYF. In DNA form, the CDR3 reads TGTGCCAGCAGCAAGGACAGGGGCCAAGAGACCCAGTACTTC.

This clone is a singleton in its sample. This chain uses TRBV9 with TRBJ2-5; 7 bases are shared with TRBD1. CDR3 size: 16 residues. CDR1 is SGDLS and CDR2 is YYNGEE in the germline V gene. With 4 bases clipped from V and 7 bases from J, the junction kept 16 bases outside the gene matches. CDR3 DNA sequence: TGTGCCAGCAGCCTAACCGGGACAGAAAGTCCCGGGACCCAGTACTTC. It codes for CASSLTGTESPGTQYF.

This rearrangement joins TRBV7-8 to TRBJ1-1; possible D gene TRBD1, 6 bases. The germline V and J ends were trimmed by 7 bases and 0 bases, with 15 bases remaining between them. Germline V gene sequence: CDR1 SGHVS, CDR2 FQNEAQ. The CDR3 covers 15 residues. CDR3 bases: TGTGCCAGCATCCGAGCCCAGGGGATGAACACTGAAGCTTTCTTT. Translated, it gives CASIRAQGMNTEAFF.

The count of this clone is one. The V gene is TRBV13, the J gene TRBJ1-2; 7 bases agree with TRBD1. The V segment lost 0 bases and the J segment 4 bases; nucleotides outside the gene matches: 5. The germline V gene encodes CDR1 PRHDT and CDR2 FYEKMQ (reference sequence). There are 15 residues in the CDR3. The chain's CDR3 is CASSLGEGAVYGYTF. CDR3 nucleotide sequence: TGTGCCAGCAGCTTAGGAGAGGGGGCGGTCTATGGCTACACCTTC.

The chain recombines TRBV4-3 with TRBJ1-2; tentative D call: TRBD1 (6 bases). Trimming shortened V by 1 base and J by 4 bases, and 10 bases separated the two germline ends. CDR3 length: 14 residues. Germline CDR1 is LGHNA and CDR2 is YSLEER. CDR3 DNA sequence: TGCGCCAGCAGCCAAGGACAGGTGGGCTATGGCTACACCTTC. It translates to CASSQGQVGYGYTF.

This chain's CDR3 is CASSPSNGDYSYEQYF. The CDR3 DNA is TGTGCCAGCAGCCCGAGTAATGGGGACTACTCCTACGAGCAGTACTTC. This chain joins TRBV2 and TRBJ2-7, with 7 bases fitting TRBD2. V lost 6 bases and J lost 0; bases outside the gene matches: 11. CDR1 SNHLY and CDR2 FYNNEI come from the germline V gene. The CDR3 extends over 16 amino acids.

This chain uses TRBV28 with TRBJ2-7, with 7 bases identical to TRBD1. CDR1 MDHEN and CDR2 SYDVKM come from the germline V gene. The CDR3 is made up of 13 amino acids. Trimming took 8 bases from V and 3 from J; bases not matched to a gene: 7. CDR3 in DNA: TGTGCCAGCGTTCCGGGACAGTACTACGAGCAGTACTTC. Residues: CASVPGQYYEQYF.

The V call is TRBV28, the J call TRBJ1-3, with D possibly TRBD1 on 5 matching bases. This CDR3 has 16 amino acids. V lost 1 base, J lost 0 bases, and 10 bases lay in between. Germline V gene data show CDR1 as MDHEN and CDR2 as SYDVKM. The CDR3: CASSLSRGSSGNTIYF. The CDR3 DNA follows: TGTGCCAGCAGTTTATCCCGGGGGAGCTCTGGAAACACCATATATTTT.

The chain combines TRBV28 with TRBJ1-5, with 10 bases lining up with TRBD1. The J segment lost 7 bases and the V segment lost 2 bases, leaving 5 bases of the junction unmatched. From germline, CDR1 is MDHEN and CDR2 SYDVKM. The CDR3 contains 15 residues. The CDR3 DNA reads as TGTGCCAGCAGTTTAGGGACAGGGGTCGGGCAGCCCCAGCATTTT. Translated: CASSLGTGVGQPQHF.

This clone is a singleton in its sample. The rearrangement joins TRBV6-5 to TRBJ2-1, with D possibly being TRBD2 (6 bases). CDR1 MNHEY and CDR2 SVGAGI come from the germline V gene. The CDR3 is 14 residues long. The V gene lost 7 bases and the J gene lost 10 bases, with 20 bases spanning the gap. The CDR3 here is CASNLNGGQGEQFF. CDR3 nucleotides: TGTGCCAGCAACTTAAACGGGGGTCAAGGGGAGCAGTTCTTC.

The CDR3 is CASSPRQGRSGELFF. In DNA, the CDR3 is TGTGCCAGCAGCCCAAGACAGGGGAGGAGCGGGGAGCTGTTTTTT. The chain combines TRBV14 with TRBJ2-2, with 8 bases fitting TRBD1. J was trimmed by 7 bases and V by 4 bases; bases with no gene match: 8. The germline V gene encodes CDR1 SGHDN and CDR2 FVKESK. CDR3 length: 15 residues.

The rearrangement uses TRBV9 and TRBJ1-4; tentatively, D is TRBD1 (5 bases). Per the germline V gene, CDR1 is SGDLS and CDR2 is YYNGEE. Trimming shortened V by 0 bases and J by 3 bases, and 12 bases separated the two germline ends. This CDR3 contains 16 residues. The CDR3 reads CASSVGGSGANEKLFF. The DNA for the CDR3 is TGTGCCAGCAGCGTAGGGGGCTCGGGGGCTAATGAAAAACTGTTTTTT.

This clone was observed a single time. The chain joins TRBV7-9 to TRBJ2-7; 8 bases map to TRBD1. CDR1 and CDR2 from the germline V gene are SEHNR and FQNEAQ (reference sequence). The CDR3 runs to 15 residues. Trimming cost V 5 bases and J 5 bases; bases outside gene matches: 11. DNA of the CDR3: TGTGCCAGCAGCCCGCCTGGACAGGGTACCCACGAGCAGTACTTC. This gives the protein CASSPPGQGTHEQYF. Based on the CDR3 plus reference TRBV7-9 and TRBJ2-7, the full variable domain is DTGVSQNPRHKITKRGQNVTFRCDPISEHNRLYWYRQTLGQGPEFLTYFQNEAQLEKSRLLSDRFSAERPKGSFSTLEIQRTEQGDSAMYLCASSPPGQGTHEQYFGPGTRLTVT.

The chain recombines TRBV5-1 with TRBJ2-1, with TRBD2 identical over 9 bases. This CDR3 is built from 16 residues. With V trimmed by 4 bases and J by 5 bases, 10 bases remained unmatched. Per germline, CDR1 SGHRS and CDR2 YFSETQ. CDR3 loop: CASSLVAGGPNNEQFF. The DNA of the CDR3 is TGCGCCAGCAGCCTGGTTGCGGGGGGGCCCAACAATGAGCAGTTCTTC. Supplemented by reference TRBV5-1 and TRBJ2-1, the full variable domain reads KAGVTQTPRYLIKTRGQQVTLSCSPISGHRSVSWYQQTPGQGLQFLFEYFSETQRNKGNFPGRFSGRQFSNSRSEMNVSTLELGDSALYLCASSLVAGGPNNEQFFGPGTRLTVL.

The gene calls are TRBV4-3 and TRBJ2-3; TRBD1 matches at 12 bases. CDR1 and CDR2 (germline): LGHNA, YSLEER. CDR3 length: 15 residues. Trimming took 5 bases from V and 4 from J; bases not matched to a gene: 4. CDR3 DNA sequence: TGCGCCAGCAGCTCAGGGACAGGGGGCTCAGATACGCAGTATTTT. Its translation: CASSSGTGGSDTQYF.

This clone was detected once. V gene TRBV12-1 combines with J gene TRBJ1-2; the D call of TRBD1 is as the table states it, not checked on the DNA. TRBV12-1 counts as a pseudogene. There are 18 residues in the CDR3. CDR3 protein: CASSFTSGTGFEEYGYTF. The CDR3 DNA reads TGTGCCAGCAGCTTTACTTCCGGGACAGGGTTTGAGGAATATGGCTACACCTTC.

The J gene is TRBJ1-2, the V gene TRBV30, with TRBD1 identical over 8 bases. The J segment lost 3 bases and the V segment lost 8 bases, leaving 8 bases of the junction unmatched. The germline gives CDR1 GTSNPN, CDR2 SVGIG (reference sequence). CDR3 length: 13 residues. The CDR3 sequence is CAGGQGADYGYTF. The CDR3 DNA reads as TGTGCCGGTGGCCAGGGGGCGGACTATGGCTACACCTTC.

J is TRBJ2-7 and V is TRBV4-3, with D perhaps TRBD1 (5 bases). From germline, CDR1 is LGHNA and CDR2 YSLEER. Trimming cost V 2 bases and J 1 base, with 12 bases left between them. The CDR3 consists of 15 residues. The CDR3 loop is CASSQQGLGSYEQYF. CDR3 nucleotide sequence: TGCGCCAGCAGCCAACAGGGTTTAGGATCCTACGAGCAGTACTTC.